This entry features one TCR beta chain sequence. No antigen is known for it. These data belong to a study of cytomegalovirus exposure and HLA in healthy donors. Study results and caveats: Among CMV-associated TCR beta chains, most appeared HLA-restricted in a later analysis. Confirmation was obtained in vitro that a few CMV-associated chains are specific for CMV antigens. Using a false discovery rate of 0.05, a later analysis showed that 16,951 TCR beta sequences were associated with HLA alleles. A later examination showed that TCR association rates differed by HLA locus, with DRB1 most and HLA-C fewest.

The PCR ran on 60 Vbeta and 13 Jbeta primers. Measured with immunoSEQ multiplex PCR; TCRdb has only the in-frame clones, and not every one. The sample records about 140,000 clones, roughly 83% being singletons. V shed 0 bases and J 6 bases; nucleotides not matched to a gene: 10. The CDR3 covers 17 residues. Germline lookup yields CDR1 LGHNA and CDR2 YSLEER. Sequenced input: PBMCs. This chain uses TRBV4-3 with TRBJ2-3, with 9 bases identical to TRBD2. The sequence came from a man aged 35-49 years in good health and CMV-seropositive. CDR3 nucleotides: TGCGCCAGCAGCCAAGATTTCGCGGGGGGGAGGTCGGATACGCAGTATTTT. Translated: CASSQDFAGGRSDTQYF.